The 15 T cell receptor beta chains presented below share a single source sample, sequenced in a study of blood T cell repertoires in COVID-19 (dated by TCRdb to about 2020). Libraries were constructed by the immunoSEQ multiplex PCR assay. What TCRdb holds here is the immuneACCESS table cut down to in-frame rearrangements. Part of the clones is not present; checked against another copy, under half of the missing clones reflect an unresolved V gene, and the others are unexplained. Here the sample has under 350,000 clones; roughly 85% occur a single time. Of the sample, about 11% is held by the ten largest clones. Sequencing used peripheral blood. Every receptor here comes from a woman in her 70s with acute or convalescent COVID-19.

In this sample, this clone turned up once. The rearrangement uses TRBV7-6 and TRBJ2-7, with 9 bases identical to TRBD1. V lost 5 bases and J lost 3; bases outside the gene matches: 8. Looked up from germline, CDR1 is SGHVS and CDR2 is FNYEAQ. The CDR3 sequence is 15 residues long. This CDR3 is CASSPDRGRVYEQYF. The CDR3 nucleotides read TGTGCCAGCAGCCCGGACAGGGGAAGGGTCTACGAGCAGTACTTC.

V gene TRBV7-8 combines with J gene TRBJ2-2, with a tentative D call TRBD1 (5 bases). V gave up 1 base and J gave up 8 bases, with 8 bases separating them. The CDR3 totals 13 residues. The germline V gene has CDR1 SGHVS and CDR2 FQNEAQ. The chain's CDR3 is CASSLVGRGELFF. In nucleotides, the CDR3 is TGTGCCAGCAGCTTAGTGGGGCGGGGGGAGCTGTTTTTT.

The rearrangement joins TRBV18 to TRBJ1-2; D is perhaps TRBD1 (5 bases). V lost 3 bases, J lost 8 bases, and 16 bases lay in between. Germline V gives CDR1 KGHSH, CDR2 LQKENI. This CDR3 spans 14 amino acids. CDR3 amino acids: CASSPEGLAMGYTF. CDR3 DNA: TGTGCCAGCTCACCGGAGGGGTTAGCTATGGGCTACACCTTC.

The chain employs TRBV6-5 and TRBJ2-7; 7 bases fit TRBD2. Germline-derived CDR1 and CDR2 are MNHEY and SVGAGI. V dropped 4 bases and J dropped 3; count of bases not matched to a gene: 0. The CDR3 contains 12 residues. The DNA for the CDR3 is TGTGCCAGCAGTTGGGGGGGCTACGAGCAGTACTTC. This encodes CASSWGGYEQYF.

V gene TRBV2 combines with J gene TRBJ1-2; D call uncertain. Trimming cost V 5 bases and J 3 bases, with 16 bases left between them. Germline V lookup: CDR1 SNHLY, CDR2 FYNNEI. This CDR3 has 15 amino acids. CDR3 sequence: CASSPPAGIDYGYTF. CDR3 DNA sequence: TGTGCCAGCAGTCCACCTGCGGGTATCGACTATGGCTACACCTTC.

CDR3 loop: CASSSDRVGNEQFF. The CDR3 DNA reads as TGTGCCAGTAGTTCGGACAGGGTGGGCAATGAGCAGTTCTTC. The chain links TRBV19 to TRBJ2-1; 8 nucleotides agree with TRBD1. This CDR3 has 14 amino acids. V lost 5 bases to trimming and J lost 6 bases; unmatched junction nucleotides: 6. The germline gives CDR1 LNHDA, CDR2 SQIVND (reference sequence).

The genes are TRBV4-1 and TRBJ2-3; the match to TRBD2 covers 10 bases. The germline V gene encodes CDR1 MGHRA and CDR2 YSYEKL. CDR3 length: 16 residues. Trimming at V came to 3 bases and at J to 7 bases, leaving 10 bases not matched to a gene. Here the CDR3 DNA reads TGCGCCAGCAGCCACCTAGCGGGGGTTGCTGGGAATACGCAGTATTTT. It codes for CASSHLAGVAGNTQYF.

V is TRBV5-8 and J is TRBJ2-2; D is possibly TRBD1 (6 bases). CDR1 and CDR2 from the germline V gene are SGHTS and YDEGEE. This CDR3 comprises 12 residues. The ends were cut back, 4 bases at V and 5 bases at J, with 6 bases in the middle. The CDR3 region has the DNA TGTGCCAGCAGCAGGGGGACCGGGGAGCTGTTTTTT. Translated: CASSRGTGELFF.

V and J are TRBV7-2 and TRBJ1-5; a possible D gene is TRBD1 (5 bases). The V gene lost 6 bases and the J gene lost 1 base, with 13 bases spanning the gap. CDR1 is SGHTA, CDR2 FQGNSA, per germline. The CDR3 has 15 amino acids. The CDR3 protein is CASREWAGSNQPQHF. Here the CDR3 DNA reads TGTGCCAGCAGAGAATGGGCAGGGAGCAATCAGCCCCAGCATTTT.

Regarding this clone: This specimen includes other DNA sequences encoding the same CDR3. The V gene is TRBV3-1 (or the pseudogene TRBV3-2), the J gene TRBJ1-5; the D gene is possibly TRBD1 (6 bases). Germline V gives CDR1 LGHDT, CDR2 YNNKEL (reference sequence). V dropped 6 bases and J dropped 5 bases, with 8 bases sitting between them. This CDR3 has 12 residues. CDR3 coding DNA: TGTGCCAGCAGTTACAGGGATCAGCCCCAGCATTTT. This codes for CASSYRDQPQHF.

This clone was seen a handful of times. The chain carries TRBV4-1 and TRBJ2-5; D ambiguous. The CDR3 is 11 amino acids. The V gene lost 0 bases and the J gene lost 7 bases, with 3 bases spanning the gap. CDR1 MGHRA and CDR2 YSYEKL come from the germline V gene. CDR3 sequence (DNA): TGCGCCAGCAGCCAAGACAGGACCCAGTACTTC. Its protein is CASSQDRTQYF.

The gene calls are TRBV7-9 and TRBJ1-5; 9 nucleotides match TRBD1. The CDR3 has 15 amino acids. Losses at the gene ends were 1 base for V and 7 bases for J; bases not matched to a gene: 5. Germline values: CDR1 SEHNR, CDR2 FQNEAQ (reference sequence). As DNA, the CDR3 is TGTGCCAGCAGCTTAGGGGGACAGGGAGTCCAGCCCCAGCATTTT. Translating gives CASSLGGQGVQPQHF.

The chain carries TRBV28 and TRBJ1-4, with 9 bases aligning to TRBD1. The CDR3 has 14 amino acids. Germline assignment: CDR1 MDHEN and CDR2 SYDVKM. J gave up 4 bases and V 9 bases, and 6 bases lay outside the gene matches. The CDR3: CASVTGGGNEKLFF. The CDR3 DNA reads as TGTGCCAGTGTGACAGGGGGAGGTAATGAAAAACTGTTTTTT.

This chain links TRBV3-1 (or the pseudogene TRBV3-2) with TRBJ2-5; no reliable D call. Looked up from germline, CDR1 is LGHDT and CDR2 is YNNKEL (reference sequence). Trimming took off 2 bases at V and 7 bases at J, with 8 bases between the two ends. CDR3 length equals 12 residues. CDR3 sequence (DNA): TGTGCCAGCAGCCAAATACTGCGGACCCAGTACTTC. This gives the protein CASSQILRTQYF.

V gene TRBV2 combines with J gene TRBJ2-7, with 7 bases fitting TRBD2. With V trimmed by 7 bases and J by 7 bases, 4 bases remained unmatched. The CDR3 extends over 11 amino acids. Germline V gives CDR1 SNHLY, CDR2 FYNNEI. CDR3 DNA sequence: TGTGCCAGCAAGTGGGAGGGGGAGCAGTACTTC. Amino acid sequence: CASKWEGEQYF.